Here is one T cell receptor beta chain with its context. This record comes from a study of blood T cell repertoires in COVID-19. CDR3 length: 14 amino acids. Trimming removed 7 bases at V and 7 bases at J, with 18 bases between. Germline-derived CDR1 and CDR2 are SGHRS and YFSETQ. Authors' analysis steps: For nucleated cells, counts were estimated from reference gene primer amplification. Using immunoSEQ multiplex PCR, the repertoire was profiled, and TCRdb retains in-frame clones only, with some absent. V, J and clone size are taken as reported in that table, and D and trimming were inferred from the DNA itself. The data contain around 200,000 clones, more than 75% of them singletons.

The chain uses TRBV5-1 and TRBJ2-1; weak D call: TRBD2 (5 bases). Sample: peripheral blood. This receptor was taken from a man aged 70 or older with acute or convalescent COVID-19. The CDR3 DNA reads as TGCGCCAGCGCCCAAGGCCGGGAAGAAAATGAGCAGTTCTTC. It translates to CASAQGREENEQFF.